What follows are 8 T cell receptor beta chains derived from one specimen sequenced in a study of T cells in localized non-small cell lung cancer. Sequenced by immunoSEQ multiplex PCR; TCRdb stores in-frame clones only, minus some. Seen here are roughly 89,000 clones, roughly 88% observed once, and the top ten hold over 3.5%. Sequenced here: PBMCs, sampled before any cancer treatment. Every receptor here comes from a woman aged 40-69 years with stage II squamous cell lung carcinoma.

V and J are TRBV7-9 and TRBJ1-3; maybe TRBD1 (5 bases). This CDR3 spans 19 amino acids. V lost 6 bases to trimming and J lost 0 bases, with 24 bases between them. The germline V gene encodes CDR1 SEHNR and CDR2 FQNEAQ (reference sequence). The chain's CDR3 is CASRASGSGWGGSGNTIYF. The CDR3 DNA is TGTGCCAGCAGAGCTTCGGGCTCAGGGTGGGGGGGCTCTGGAAACACCATATATTTT.

This chain links TRBV30 with TRBJ2-7; D tentatively reads TRBD1 or TRBD2 (6 bases each). Germline loops: CDR1 GTSNPN, CDR2 SVGIG (reference sequence). The CDR3 length is 15 residues. V shed 3 bases and J shed 4 bases, with 19 bases lying between them. CDR3 sequence reads: CAWRAPLGGAYEQYF. CDR3 nucleotides: TGTGCCTGGAGAGCACCACTGGGGGGCGCATACGAGCAGTACTTC.

The chain carries TRBV6-5 and TRBJ2-1; 7 bases line up with TRBD2. The CDR3 sequence is 15 residues long. Per the germline V gene, CDR1 is MNHEY and CDR2 is SVGAGI. Unmatched junction bases numbered 14, after V lost 5 bases and J lost 10 bases. The CDR3 bases are TGTGCCAGCAGTCCCCCGGGGGGAGCCCGTAGCGAGCAGTTCTTC. Translated: CASSPPGGARSEQFF.

The rearrangement links TRBV12-5 to TRBJ1-2, with D perhaps matching TRBD1 (6 bases). CDR1 is LGHNT and CDR2 is FRNRAP in the germline V gene. This CDR3 comprises 12 residues. V was shortened by 8 bases and J by 1 base, with 8 bases between the two germline ends. CDR3 region: CASTDSNYGYTF. The CDR3 DNA is TGTGCTAGTACGGACAGTAACTATGGCTACACCTTC.

V is TRBV6-1 and J is TRBJ2-5; 7 bases match TRBD2. The CDR3 runs to 15 residues. Trimming took 7 bases from V and 5 from J; bases not matched to a gene: 13. Germline CDR1 reads MNHNS; CDR2 reads SASEGT. The CDR3 loop is CASTPEGRVGETQYF. In DNA, the CDR3 is TGTGCCAGCACCCCCGAAGGGAGGGTAGGGGAGACCCAGTACTTC.

This chain joins TRBV19 and TRBJ1-2; 7 positions match TRBD1. CDR1 LNHDA and CDR2 SQIVND come from the germline V gene (reference sequence). CDR3 size: 13 residues. J gave up 6 bases and V 6 bases, and 7 bases lay outside the gene matches. CDR3 loop: CASSPTGRDGYTF. CDR3 in DNA: TGTGCCAGTAGCCCGACAGGGCGGGATGGCTACACCTTC. Drawing the rest from reference TRBV19 and TRBJ1-2, the complete variable domain is DGGITQSPKYLFRKEGQNVTLSCEQNLNHDAMYWYRQDPGQGLRLIYYSQIVNDFQKGDIAEGYSVSREKKESFPLTVTSAQKNPTAFYLCASSPTGRDGYTFGSGTRLTVV.

The chain has TRBV6-5 and TRBJ1-3, with a tentative D call TRBD1 (5 bases). V lost 2 bases, J lost 4 bases, and 15 bases lay in between. CDR3 length: 16 amino acids. Germline CDR1 is MNHEY and CDR2 is SVGAGI. CDR3 sequence: CASSYRRGQGGNTIYF. For the CDR3, the DNA is TGTGCCAGCAGTTACAGGCGCGGTCAGGGAGGAAACACCATATATTTT.

The V and J genes are TRBV7-8 and TRBJ1-2, with 8 bases matching TRBD1. This CDR3 spans 15 amino acids. The germline V gene encodes CDR1 SGHVS and CDR2 FQNEAQ. V trimming: 5 bases; J trimming: 6 bases; junction bases outside the gene matches: 11. The CDR3 loop reads CASSLRQGRRDGYTF. CDR3 coding DNA: TGTGCCAGCAGCCTACGACAGGGGAGGAGGGATGGCTACACCTTC.